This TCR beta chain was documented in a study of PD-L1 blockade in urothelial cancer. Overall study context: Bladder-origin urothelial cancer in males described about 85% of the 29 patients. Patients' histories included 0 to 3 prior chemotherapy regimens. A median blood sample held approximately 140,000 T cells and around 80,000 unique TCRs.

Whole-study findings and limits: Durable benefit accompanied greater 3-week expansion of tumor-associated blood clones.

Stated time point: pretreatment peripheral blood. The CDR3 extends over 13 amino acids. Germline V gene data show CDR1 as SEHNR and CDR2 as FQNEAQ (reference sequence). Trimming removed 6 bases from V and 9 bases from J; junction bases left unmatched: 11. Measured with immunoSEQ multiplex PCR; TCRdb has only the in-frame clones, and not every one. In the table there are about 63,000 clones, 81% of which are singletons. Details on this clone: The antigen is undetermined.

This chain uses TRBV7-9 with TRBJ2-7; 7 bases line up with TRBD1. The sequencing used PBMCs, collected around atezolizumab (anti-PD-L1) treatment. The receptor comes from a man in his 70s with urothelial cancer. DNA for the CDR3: TGTGCCAGCAGTCGGGACAGCACTACCGGGCAGTACTTC. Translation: CASSRDSTTGQYF. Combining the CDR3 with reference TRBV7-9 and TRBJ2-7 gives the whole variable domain DTGVSQNPRHKITKRGQNVTFRCDPISEHNRLYWYRQTLGQGPEFLTYFQNEAQLEKSRLLSDRFSAERPKGSFSTLEIQRTEQGDSAMYLCASSRDSTTGQYFGPGTRLTVT.